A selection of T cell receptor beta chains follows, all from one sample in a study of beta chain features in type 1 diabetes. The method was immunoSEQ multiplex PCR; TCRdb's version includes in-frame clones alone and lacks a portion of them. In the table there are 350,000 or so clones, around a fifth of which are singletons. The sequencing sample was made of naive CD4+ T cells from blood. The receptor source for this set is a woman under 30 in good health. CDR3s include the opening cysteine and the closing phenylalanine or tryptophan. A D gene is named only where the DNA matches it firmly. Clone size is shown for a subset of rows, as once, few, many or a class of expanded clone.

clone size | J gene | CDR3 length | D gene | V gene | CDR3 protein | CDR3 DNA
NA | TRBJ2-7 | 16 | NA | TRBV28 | CASSYPPGASSYEQYF | TGTGCCAGCAGTTACCCCCCTGGAGCGAGCTCCTACGAGCAGTACTTC
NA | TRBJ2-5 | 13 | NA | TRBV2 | CASSNGKSETQYF | TGTGCCAGCAGTAACGGGAAATCAGAGACCCAGTACTTC
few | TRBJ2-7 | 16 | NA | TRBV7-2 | CASSLPPLGAGYEQYF | TGTGCCAGCAGCCTACCCCCCCTGGGGGCGGGCTACGAGCAGTACTTC
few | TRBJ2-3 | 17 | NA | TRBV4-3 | CASSQNSLIGGGDTQYF | TGCGCCAGCAGCCAAAATTCCCTCATCGGAGGAGGGGATACGCAGTATTTT
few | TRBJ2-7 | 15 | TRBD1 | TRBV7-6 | CASSLGQGNLYEQYF | TGTGCCAGCAGCTTAGGACAGGGGAACCTCTACGAGCAGTACTTC
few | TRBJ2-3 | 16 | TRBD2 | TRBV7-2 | CASSLTGGGAPDTQYF | TGTGCCAGCAGCTTAACCGGCGGGGGGGCCCCAGATACGCAGTATTTT
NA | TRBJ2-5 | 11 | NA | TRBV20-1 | CSGTEQETQYF | TGCAGTGGGACAGAGCAAGAGACCCAGTACTTC
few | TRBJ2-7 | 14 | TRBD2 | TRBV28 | CASTPGGSSYEQYF | TGTGCCAGCACCCCGGGAGGGAGCTCCTACGAGCAGTACTTC
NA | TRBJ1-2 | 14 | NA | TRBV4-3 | CASSQEEGEYGYTF | TGCGCCAGCAGCCAAGAGGAAGGAGAGTATGGCTACACCTTC
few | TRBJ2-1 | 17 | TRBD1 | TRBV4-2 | CASSHPQGQGVYNEQFF | TGTGCCAGCAGCCACCCCCAGGGACAGGGGGTCTACAATGAGCAGTTCTTC
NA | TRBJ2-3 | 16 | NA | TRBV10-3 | CAISGEGRGGTDTQYF | TGTGCCATCAGTGGGGAAGGGAGAGGTGGCACAGATACGCAGTATTTT
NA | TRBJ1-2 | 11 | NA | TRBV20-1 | CSARTVDGYTF | TGCAGTGCTCGGACAGTTGATGGCTACACCTTC
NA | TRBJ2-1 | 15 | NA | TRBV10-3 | CAISDGGQGGVEQFF | TGTGCCATCAGTGACGGTGGGCAGGGAGGAGTTGAGCAGTTCTTC
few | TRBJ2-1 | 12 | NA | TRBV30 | CAWRGSGPGGFF | TGTGCCTGGAGGGGGAGTGGTCCCGGGGGGTTCTTC
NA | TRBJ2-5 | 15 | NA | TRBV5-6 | CASSWRGQGEETQYF | TGTGCCAGCAGCTGGCGGGGCCAGGGAGAAGAGACCCAGTACTTC
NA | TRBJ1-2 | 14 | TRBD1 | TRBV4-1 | CASSRDSTNYGYTF | TGCGCCAGCAGTCGGGACAGTACTAACTATGGCTACACCTTC
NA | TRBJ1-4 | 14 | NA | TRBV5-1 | CASSPTTTDEKLFF | TGCGCCAGCAGCCCCACTACCACCGATGAAAAACTGTTTTTT
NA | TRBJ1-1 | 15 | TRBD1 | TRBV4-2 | CASSQGRGLGTEAFF | TGTGCCAGCAGCCAAGGGAGGGGGCTAGGCACTGAAGCTTTCTTT
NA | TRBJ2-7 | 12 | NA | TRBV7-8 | CASSATAYEQYF | TGTGCCAGCAGCGCGACAGCCTACGAGCAGTACTTC
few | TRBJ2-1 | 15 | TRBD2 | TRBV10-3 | CATAVAGDAYNEQFF | TGTGCCACAGCGGTGGCGGGAGATGCCTACAATGAGCAGTTCTTC
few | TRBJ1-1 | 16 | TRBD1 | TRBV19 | CASSLKRDRGGTEAFF | TGTGCCAGTAGCCTTAAAAGGGACAGGGGTGGCACTGAAGCTTTCTTT
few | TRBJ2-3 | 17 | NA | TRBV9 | CASSVGGRGGGTNTQYF | TGTGCCAGCAGCGTAGGTGGTCGAGGCGGGGGCACGAATACGCAGTATTTT
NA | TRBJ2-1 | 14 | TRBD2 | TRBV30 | CAWISGLVDNEQFF | TGTGCCTGGATTTCGGGACTAGTGGACAATGAGCAGTTCTTC
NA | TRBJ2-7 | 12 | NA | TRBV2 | CASRGPSYEQYF | TGTGCCAGCAGGGGGCCCTCCTACGAGCAGTACTTC
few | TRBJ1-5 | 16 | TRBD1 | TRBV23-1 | CASSQRRTGRDQPQHF | TGCGCCAGCAGTCAGAGACGGACAGGGAGAGATCAGCCCCAGCATTTT
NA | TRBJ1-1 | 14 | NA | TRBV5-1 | CASRETQGSVEAFF | TGCGCCAGCAGGGAAACCCAGGGGAGTGTTGAAGCTTTCTTT